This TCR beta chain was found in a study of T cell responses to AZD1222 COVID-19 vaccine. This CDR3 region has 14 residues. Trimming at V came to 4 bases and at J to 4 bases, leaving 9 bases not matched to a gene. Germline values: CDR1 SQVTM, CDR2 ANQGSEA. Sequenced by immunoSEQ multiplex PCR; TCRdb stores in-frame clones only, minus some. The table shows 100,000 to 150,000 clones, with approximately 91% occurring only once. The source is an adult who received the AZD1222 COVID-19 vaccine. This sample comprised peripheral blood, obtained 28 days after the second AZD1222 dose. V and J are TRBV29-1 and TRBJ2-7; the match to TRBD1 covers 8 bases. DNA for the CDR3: TGCAGCGTTGGGGAAGACAGGGGACGGTACGAGCAGTACTTC. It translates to CSVGEDRGRYEQYF.